This TCR beta chain was sequenced in a study of neoadjuvant nivolumab and ipilimumab in lung cancer. Study details: Patients got nivolumab 3 mg/kg on days 1, 15 and 29; combination added ipilimumab 1 mg/kg day 1. Findings and limits, study-wide: TCR sequencing covered a small number of samples. Only two of four nivolumab-treated tumors gained richness and clonality by surgery. Compared with tumor-adjacent uninvolved lung, resected tumors showed greater richness and clonality.

Produced via immunoSEQ multiplex PCR; TCRdb's table is partial and in-frame only. The sample holds 10,000 or so clones, 81% seen once. As for this clone: Its matching antigen is unknown.

Germline V gene data show CDR1 as MNHNY and CDR2 as SVGAGI (reference sequence). V lost 7 bases and J lost 3, with 15 bases in between. CDR3 length equals 14 residues. This receptor was identified in an adult with non-small cell lung cancer. The chain joins TRBV6-6 to TRBJ1-2; D is unresolved. The source material was peripheral blood, sampled before neoadjuvant nivolumab, alone or with ipilimumab. CDR3 nucleotides: TGTGCCAGCACCAGAGGGAGTCGGGACTATGGCTACACCTTC. Translation gives CASTRGSRDYGYTF.